The 6 T cell receptor beta chains given below trace back to one sample, sequenced in a study of blood T cell repertoires in COVID-19. Sequenced by immunoSEQ multiplex PCR; TCRdb stores in-frame clones only, minus some. There are 100,000 or so clones in the sample; around 84% occur only once, and 17% lies in the top ten. The sample taken for sequencing was peripheral blood. The receptors originated from a woman aged 55-75 years with acute or convalescent COVID-19.

The chain couples TRBV9 to TRBJ1-1, with 8 nucleotides matching TRBD1. CDR1 and CDR2 from the germline V gene are SGDLS and YYNGEE. The CDR3 consists of 14 residues. V lost 7 bases to trimming and J lost 5 bases; unmatched junction nucleotides: 10. CDR3 protein: CASANSQGGTEAFF. The DNA for the CDR3 is TGTGCCAGCGCGAATTCACAGGGGGGTACTGAAGCTTTCTTT.

The V and J genes are TRBV28 and TRBJ1-5; D is ambiguous. Trimming shortened V by 2 bases and J by 7 bases, and 9 bases separated the two germline ends. The CDR3 consists of 13 residues. The germline gives CDR1 MDHEN, CDR2 SYDVKM. DNA for the CDR3: TGTGCCAGCAGTTTAGGGCACGAGCAGCCCCAGCATTTT. Translation gives CASSLGHEQPQHF.

This chain uses TRBV7-3 with TRBJ2-6; D possibly corresponds to TRBD2 (5 bases). Trimming shortened V by 5 bases and J by 2 bases, and 13 bases separated the two germline ends. CDR1 and CDR2 (germline): SGHTA, FQGTGA. The CDR3 sequence is 16 residues long. The CDR3 loop reads CASSPRSGTGANVLTF. The DNA for the CDR3 is TGTGCCAGCAGCCCCCGTTCCGGGACTGGGGCCAACGTCCTGACTTTC. Full variable domain (rest looked up from reference TRBV7-3 and TRBJ2-6): GAGVSQTPSNKVTEKGKYVELRCDPISGHTALYWYRQSLGQGPEFLIYFQGTGAADDSGLPNDRFFAVRPEGSVSTLKIQRTERGDSAVYLCASSPRSGTGANVLTFGAGSRLTVL.

The rearrangement joins TRBV19 to TRBJ1-2; possibly TRBD1 for D (6 bases). V lost 5 bases, J lost 4 bases, and 20 bases lay in between. The CDR3 covers 16 residues. Germline V lookup: CDR1 LNHDA, CDR2 SQIVND (reference sequence). The CDR3 spells CASSPLTGKALYGYTF. CDR3 in DNA: TGTGCCAGTAGTCCCCTCACAGGGAAGGCCCTCTATGGCTACACCTTC.

J is TRBJ2-2 and V is TRBV4-1; D might be TRBD2 (6 bases). Trimming cost V 4 bases and J 1 base, with 16 bases left between them. The germline V gene encodes CDR1 MGHRA and CDR2 YSYEKL. This CDR3 is 17 amino acids long. The chain's CDR3 is CASSLHPGAGNTGELFF. In DNA form, the CDR3 reads TGCGCCAGCAGCCTCCACCCAGGAGCGGGGAACACCGGGGAGCTGTTTTTT.

CDR3 loop: CASSLGPQGASETQYF. The CDR3 nucleotides read TGTGCCAGCAGCTTGGGCCCCCAGGGGGCCAGTGAGACCCAGTACTTC. This rearrangement joins TRBV7-3 to TRBJ2-5; TRBD1 agrees at 8 bases. The CDR3 totals 16 residues. V lost 3 bases, J lost 5 bases, and 11 bases stayed unmatched. Germline V CDR1 and CDR2: SGHTA, FQGTGA.